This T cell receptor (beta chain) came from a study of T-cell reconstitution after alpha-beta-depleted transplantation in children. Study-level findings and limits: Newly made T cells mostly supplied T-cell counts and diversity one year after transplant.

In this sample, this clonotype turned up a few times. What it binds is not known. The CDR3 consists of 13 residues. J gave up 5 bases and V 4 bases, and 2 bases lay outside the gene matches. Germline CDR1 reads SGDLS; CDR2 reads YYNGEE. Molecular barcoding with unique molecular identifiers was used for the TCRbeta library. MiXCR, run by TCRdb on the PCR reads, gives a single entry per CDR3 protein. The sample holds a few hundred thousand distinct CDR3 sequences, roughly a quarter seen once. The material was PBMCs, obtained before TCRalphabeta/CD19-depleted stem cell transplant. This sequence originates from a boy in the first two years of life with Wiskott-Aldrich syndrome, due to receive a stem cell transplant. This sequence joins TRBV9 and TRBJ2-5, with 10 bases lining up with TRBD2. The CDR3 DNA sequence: TGTGCCAGCAGCCGGGGACTAGCGGAGACCCAGTACTTC. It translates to CASSRGLAETQYF.